Below are 2 T cell receptor beta chains sequenced from a single sample in a study of T cell responses to AZD1222 COVID-19 vaccine. Clones were read by immunoSEQ multiplex PCR, and TCRdb kept only the in-frame ones, dropping some. The sample consists of about 130,000 clones, more than 80% of them appearing once. This specimen consisted of peripheral blood, obtained on day 0 of AZD1222 vaccination. These receptors all stem from an adult in good health.

In DNA, the CDR3 is TGTGCCAGCAGGCAACCGACAGGGAATGGCTACACCTTC. The encoded protein is CASRQPTGNGYTF. This rearrangement joins TRBV6-5 to TRBJ1-2; 7 nucleotides align to TRBD1. This CDR3 is 13 amino acids long. CDR1 and CDR2 from the germline V gene are MNHEY and SVGAGI. Trimming cost V 6 bases and J 6 bases; bases outside gene matches: 7.

This clone was detected only once. This sequence joins TRBV6-5 and TRBJ1-2; possibly TRBD1 for D (5 bases). Germline lookup yields CDR1 MNHEY and CDR2 SVGAGI. This CDR3 region has 12 residues. Trimming pared 8 bases from V and 7 bases from J, leaving 14 bases between. The CDR3 region is CASGGRGGGYTF. The CDR3 coding sequence is TGTGCCAGCGGCGGGAGGGGAGGTGGCTACACCTTC.